This TCR beta chain stems from a study of cytomegalovirus exposure and HLA in healthy donors. Study details: HLA-typed donors were the source of about 85 million unique TCRs, which an early data release held. Study-wide findings and caveats: Follow-up analysis later connected one missense variant in DCLRE1C with trimming of TCR beta V- and J-genes. A later analysis showed that HLA-associated TCR beta chains had undergone more clonal expansion than equally common others. The study flagged some 170 TCR beta chains as cytomegalovirus-associated.

The PCR contained 60 Vbeta and 13 Jbeta primers. Assay: immunoSEQ multiplex PCR; the TCRdb copy retains only in-frame clones and omits some. The repertoire holds 60,000 to 70,000 clones, with approximately 75% as singletons. Trimming took off 3 bases at V and 4 bases at J, with 16 bases between the two ends. Germline V gene data show CDR1 as MNHEY and CDR2 as SMNVEV (reference sequence). The CDR3 spans 16 residues. Turning to this clone: Its specificity is not known.

Material: PBMCs. The receptor's source is a man between 50 and 59 years old in good health and CMV-seropositive. V usage is TRBV27 and J usage is TRBJ1-5, with D perhaps TRBD1 (5 bases). CDR3 nucleotides: TGTGCCAGCAGTTTCCAGGGAAGGTCTTCGAATCAGCCCCAGCATTTT. Its translation: CASSFQGRSSNQPQHF.